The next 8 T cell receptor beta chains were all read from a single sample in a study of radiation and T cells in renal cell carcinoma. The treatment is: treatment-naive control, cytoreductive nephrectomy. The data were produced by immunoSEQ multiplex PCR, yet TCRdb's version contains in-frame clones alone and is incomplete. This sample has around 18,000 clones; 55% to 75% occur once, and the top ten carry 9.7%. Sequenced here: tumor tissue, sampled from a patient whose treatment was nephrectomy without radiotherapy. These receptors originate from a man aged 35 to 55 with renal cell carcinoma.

The CDR3 DNA is TGCGCCAGCAGCCAAGAACGGGGGCCTTCCTACGAGCAGTACTTC. Amino acids: CASSQERGPSYEQYF. The chain is built from TRBV4-1 and TRBJ2-7; D possibly matches TRBD1 or TRBD2 (6 bases each). CDR1 is MGHRA and CDR2 is YSYEKL in the germline V gene. The CDR3 length is 15 residues. With 0 bases removed from V and 1 base from J, the gap between germline ends came to 10 bases.

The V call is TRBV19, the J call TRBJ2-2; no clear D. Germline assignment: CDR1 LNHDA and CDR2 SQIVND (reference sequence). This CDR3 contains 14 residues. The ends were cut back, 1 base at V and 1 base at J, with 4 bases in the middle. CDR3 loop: CASSIGGNTGELFF. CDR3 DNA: TGTGCCAGTAGTATAGGGGGGAACACCGGGGAGCTGTTTTTT.

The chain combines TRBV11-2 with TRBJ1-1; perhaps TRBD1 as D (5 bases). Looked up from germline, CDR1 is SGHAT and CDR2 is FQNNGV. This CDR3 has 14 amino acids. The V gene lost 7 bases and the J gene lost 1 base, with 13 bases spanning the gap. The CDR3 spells CASTQAGRNTEAFF. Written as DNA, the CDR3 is TGTGCCAGCACCCAGGCAGGGCGGAACACTGAAGCTTTCTTT.

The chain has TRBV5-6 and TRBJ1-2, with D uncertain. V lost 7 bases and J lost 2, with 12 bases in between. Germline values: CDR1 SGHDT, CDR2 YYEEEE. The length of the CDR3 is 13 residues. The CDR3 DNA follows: TGTGCCAGCTGTCTCGGAGGGAACTATGGCTACACCTTC. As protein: CASCLGGNYGYTF. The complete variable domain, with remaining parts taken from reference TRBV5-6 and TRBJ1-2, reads DAGVTQSPTHLIKTRGQQVTLRCSPKSGHDTVSWYQQALGQGPQFIFQYYEEEERQRGNFPDRFSGHQFPNYSSELNVNALLLGDSALYLCASCLGGNYGYTFGSGTRLTVV.

This CDR3 is CATSRDVGINYGYTF. In DNA form, the CDR3 reads TGTGCCACCAGCAGAGATGTAGGTATTAACTATGGCTACACCTTC. J is TRBJ1-2 and V is TRBV15; D not resolved. CDR1 is LNHNV, CDR2 YYDKDF, per germline (reference sequence). V shed 0 bases and J shed 1 base, with 9 bases lying between them. CDR3 size: 15 residues.

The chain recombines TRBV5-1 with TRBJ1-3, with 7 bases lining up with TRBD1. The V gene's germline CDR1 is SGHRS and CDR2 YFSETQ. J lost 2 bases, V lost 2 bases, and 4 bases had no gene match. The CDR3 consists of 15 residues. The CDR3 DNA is TGCGCCAGCAGCTTTACAGGGGATACTGGAAACACCATATATTTT. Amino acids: CASSFTGDTGNTIYF.

CDR3 amino acids: CASSAAGVGAQETQYF. CDR3 sequence (DNA): TGTGCCAGCAGTGCAGCGGGGGTGGGGGCACAGGAGACCCAGTACTTC. This sequence joins TRBV6-1 and TRBJ2-5, with 8 bases identical to TRBD2. The V segment lost 4 bases and the J segment 5 bases; nucleotides outside the gene matches: 12. CDR1 MNHNS and CDR2 SASEGT come from the germline V gene. The CDR3 consists of 16 residues.

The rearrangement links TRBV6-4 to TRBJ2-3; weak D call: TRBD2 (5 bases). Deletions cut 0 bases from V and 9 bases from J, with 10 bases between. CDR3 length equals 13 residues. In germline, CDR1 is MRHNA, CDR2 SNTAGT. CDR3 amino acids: CASSDSRGQTQYF. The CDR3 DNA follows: TGTGCCAGCAGTGACTCGCGCGGGCAAACGCAGTATTTT.